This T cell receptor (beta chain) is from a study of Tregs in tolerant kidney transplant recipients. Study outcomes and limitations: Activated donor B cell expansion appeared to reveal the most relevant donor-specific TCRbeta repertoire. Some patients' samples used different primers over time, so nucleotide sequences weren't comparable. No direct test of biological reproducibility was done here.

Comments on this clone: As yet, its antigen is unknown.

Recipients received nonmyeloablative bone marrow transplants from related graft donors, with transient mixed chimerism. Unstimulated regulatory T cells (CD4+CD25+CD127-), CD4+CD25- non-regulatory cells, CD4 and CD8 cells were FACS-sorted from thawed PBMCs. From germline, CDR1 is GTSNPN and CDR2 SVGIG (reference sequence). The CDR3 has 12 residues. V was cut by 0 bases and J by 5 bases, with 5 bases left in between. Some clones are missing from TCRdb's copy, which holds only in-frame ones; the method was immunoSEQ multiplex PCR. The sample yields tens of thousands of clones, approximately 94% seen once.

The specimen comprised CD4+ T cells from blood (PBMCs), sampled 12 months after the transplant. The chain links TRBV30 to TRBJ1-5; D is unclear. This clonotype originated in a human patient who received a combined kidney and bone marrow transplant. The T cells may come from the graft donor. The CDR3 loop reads CAWSVEDQPQHF. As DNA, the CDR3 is TGTGCCTGGAGTGTTGAGGATCAGCCCCAGCATTTT.